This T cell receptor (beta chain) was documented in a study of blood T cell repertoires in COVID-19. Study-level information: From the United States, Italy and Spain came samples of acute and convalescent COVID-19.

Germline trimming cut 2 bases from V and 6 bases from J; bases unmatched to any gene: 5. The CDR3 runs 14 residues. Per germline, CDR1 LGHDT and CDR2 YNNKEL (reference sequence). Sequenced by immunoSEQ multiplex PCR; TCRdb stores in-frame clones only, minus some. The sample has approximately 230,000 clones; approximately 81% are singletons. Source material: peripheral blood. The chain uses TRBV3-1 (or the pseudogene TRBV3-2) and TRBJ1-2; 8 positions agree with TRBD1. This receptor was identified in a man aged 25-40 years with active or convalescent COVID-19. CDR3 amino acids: CASSQQDRVNGYTF. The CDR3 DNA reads TGTGCCAGCAGCCAACAGGACAGGGTGAATGGCTACACCTTC.